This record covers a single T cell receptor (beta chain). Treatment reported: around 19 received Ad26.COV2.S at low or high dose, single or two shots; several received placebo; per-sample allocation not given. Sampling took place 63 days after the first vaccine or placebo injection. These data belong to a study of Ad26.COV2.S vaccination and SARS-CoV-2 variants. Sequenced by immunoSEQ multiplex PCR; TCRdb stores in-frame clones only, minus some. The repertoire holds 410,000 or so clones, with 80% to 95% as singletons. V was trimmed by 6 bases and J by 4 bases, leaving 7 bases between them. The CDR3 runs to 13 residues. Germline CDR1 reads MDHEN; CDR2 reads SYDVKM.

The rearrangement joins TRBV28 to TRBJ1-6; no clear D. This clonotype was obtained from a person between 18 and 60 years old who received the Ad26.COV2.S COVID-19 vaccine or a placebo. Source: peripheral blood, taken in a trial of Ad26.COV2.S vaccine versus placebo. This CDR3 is CASSARYNSPLHF. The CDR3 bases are TGTGCCAGCAGCGCAAGATATAATTCACCCCTCCACTTT.